The entry that follows covers one T cell receptor beta chain sequence. No antigen is known for it. The data are from a study of T cells expressing NK-cell markers. Across the whole study: Seven of eight sequenced donors tested HCMV-seropositive; one tested seronegative. Broader study findings: CD8+ T cells in more than five donors included dominant NKG2C+ clonotypes at about 1.0-7.5%. Specificity for HCMV among expanded NKG2C+ T cell clones was not established.

Reprocessing the 5' RACE reads, TCRdb reports a single entry for every CDR3 protein and omits DNA. The specimen's table records a few hundred thousand distinct CDR3 sequences. Sequencing was performed on blood T cells: a sorted CD56 or NKG2C T cell subset, CD4+ or CD8+ T cells, or bulk PBMC T cells (not recorded which). The sequence was obtained from a man aged 18-70 years in good health.

The CDR3 sequence: CASSQARTVRGYTF. The genes are TRBV4-2 and TRBJ1-2; TCRdb gives TRBD1 as the D gene, but with no DNA this cannot be confirmed. The CDR3 spans 14 residues. Germline loops: CDR1 LGHNA, CDR2 YNFKEQ.